Reported below is one TCR beta chain. Its target is unknown. A much larger clone is a single base away; this may be a read error. CDR1 is LNHDA, CDR2 SQIVND, per germline (reference sequence). The CDR3 is 18 residues long. This specimen belongs to a study of regulatory T cells in long-lasting Graves disease. Study findings and constraints: New patients shared fewer public clonotypes (over 900) than persistent patients did (about 2,700). Blood alone, not thyroid tissue, was studied.

The time point denotes: newly diagnosed GD, antithyroid drugs for less than 3 months. Researchers made the TCR library from RNA that was extracted from PBMCs. Staff drew approximately 9.9 milliliters of peripheral blood into EDTA tubes. Building of the TCR beta libraries involved iRepertoire HTBI primers and Arm-PCR of CDR3 regions. Authors' processing steps: The identification of about 68 TRBV and 11 to 15 TRBJ segments was made across samples. TCRdb passed the multiplex PCR reads through MiXCR, listing each CDR3 protein once. The V and J calls were determined by TCRdb, not by the authors. The profile shows approximately 300,000 distinct CDR3 sequences, more than 15% of them singletons.

The J gene is TRBJ2-6, the V gene TRBV19, with a weak D call TRBD1 (6 bases). The sample in question was peripheral blood mononuclear cells (PBMCs), obtained at new diagnosis, from a patient treated with antithyroid drugs. The clonotype comes from a female donor with Graves disease. Here the CDR3 reads CAGSIAAGAVTGANVLTF. CDR3 nucleotide sequence: TGTGCCGGTAGTATAGCTGCAGGGGCTGTAACTGGGGCCAACGTCCTGACTTTC.